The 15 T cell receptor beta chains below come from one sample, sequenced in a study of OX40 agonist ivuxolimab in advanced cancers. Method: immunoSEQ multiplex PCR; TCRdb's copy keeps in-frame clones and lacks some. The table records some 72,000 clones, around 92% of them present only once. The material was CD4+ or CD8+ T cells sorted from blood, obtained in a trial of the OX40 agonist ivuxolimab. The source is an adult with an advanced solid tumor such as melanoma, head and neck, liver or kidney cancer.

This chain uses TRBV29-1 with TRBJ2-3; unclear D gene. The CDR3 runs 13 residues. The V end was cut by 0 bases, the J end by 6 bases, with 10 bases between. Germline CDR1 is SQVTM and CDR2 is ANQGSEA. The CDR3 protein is CSVEDHRVDTQYF. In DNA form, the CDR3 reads TGCAGCGTTGAAGATCATCGGGTGGATACGCAGTATTTT.

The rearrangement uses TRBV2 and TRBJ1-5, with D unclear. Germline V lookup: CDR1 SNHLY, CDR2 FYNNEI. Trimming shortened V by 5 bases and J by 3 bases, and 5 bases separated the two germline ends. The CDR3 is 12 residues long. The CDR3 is CASSNVNQPQHF. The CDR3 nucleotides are TGTGCCAGCAGTAACGTCAATCAGCCCCAGCATTTT.

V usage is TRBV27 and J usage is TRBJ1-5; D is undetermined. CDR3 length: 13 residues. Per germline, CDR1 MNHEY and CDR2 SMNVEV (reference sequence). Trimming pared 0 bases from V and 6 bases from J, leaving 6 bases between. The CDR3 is CASSLSSIQPQHF. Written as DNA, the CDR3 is TGTGCCAGCAGTTTATCTTCAATTCAGCCCCAGCATTTT.

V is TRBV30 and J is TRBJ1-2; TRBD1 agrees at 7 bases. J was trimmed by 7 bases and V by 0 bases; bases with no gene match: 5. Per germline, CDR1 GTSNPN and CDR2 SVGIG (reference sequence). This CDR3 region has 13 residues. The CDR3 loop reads CAWSVTGEGGYTF. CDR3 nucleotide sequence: TGTGCCTGGAGTGTAACAGGGGAGGGTGGCTACACCTTC.

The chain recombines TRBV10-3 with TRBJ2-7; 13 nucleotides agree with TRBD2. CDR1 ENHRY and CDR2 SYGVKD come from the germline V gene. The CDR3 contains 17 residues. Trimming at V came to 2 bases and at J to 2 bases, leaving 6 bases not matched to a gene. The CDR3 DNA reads TGTGCCATCAGTGAGGGACTAGCGGGAGCTCGGGCCTACGAGCAGTACTTC. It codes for CAISEGLAGARAYEQYF.

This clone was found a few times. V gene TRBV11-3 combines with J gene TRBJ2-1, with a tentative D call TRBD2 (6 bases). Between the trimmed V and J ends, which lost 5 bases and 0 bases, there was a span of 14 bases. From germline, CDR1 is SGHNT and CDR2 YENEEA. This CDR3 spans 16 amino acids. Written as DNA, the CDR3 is TGTGCCAGCAGCCGACTCCGGGACTCCTCCTACAATGAGCAGTTCTTC. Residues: CASSRLRDSSYNEQFF. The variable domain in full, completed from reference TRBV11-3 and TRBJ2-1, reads EAGVVQSPRYKIIEKKQPVAFWCNPISGHNTLYWYLQNLGQGPELLIRYENEEAVDDSQLPKDRFSAERLKGVDSTLKIQPAELGDSAVYLCASSRLRDSSYNEQFFGPGTRLTVL.

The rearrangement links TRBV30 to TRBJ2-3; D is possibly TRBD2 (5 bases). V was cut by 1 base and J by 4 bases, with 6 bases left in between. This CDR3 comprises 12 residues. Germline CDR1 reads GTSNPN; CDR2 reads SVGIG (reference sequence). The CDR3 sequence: CAWSGGSDTQYF. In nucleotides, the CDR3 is TGTGCCTGGAGTGGAGGGTCAGATACGCAGTATTTT.

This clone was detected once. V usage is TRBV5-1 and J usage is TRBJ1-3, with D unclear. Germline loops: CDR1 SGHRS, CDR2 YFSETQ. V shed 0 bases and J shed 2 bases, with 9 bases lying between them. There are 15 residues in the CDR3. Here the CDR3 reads CASSLDTAAGNTIYF. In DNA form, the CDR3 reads TGCGCCAGCAGCTTGGACACGGCCGCTGGAAACACCATATATTTT.

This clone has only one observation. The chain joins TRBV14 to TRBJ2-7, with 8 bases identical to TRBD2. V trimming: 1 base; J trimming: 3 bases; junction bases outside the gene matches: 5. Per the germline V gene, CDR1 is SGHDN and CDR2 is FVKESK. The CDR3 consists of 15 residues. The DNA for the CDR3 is TGTGCCAGCAGCCAAGGCAGCGGGGGTAACTACGAGCAGTACTTC. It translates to CASSQGSGGNYEQYF.

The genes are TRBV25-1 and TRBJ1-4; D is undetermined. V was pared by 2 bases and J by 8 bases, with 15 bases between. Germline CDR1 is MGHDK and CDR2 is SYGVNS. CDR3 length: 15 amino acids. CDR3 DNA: TGTGCCAGCAGTGAAAGTAACTCGGCCGACGAAAAACTGTTTTTT. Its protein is CASSESNSADEKLFF.

The CDR3 DNA is TGTGCCAGCAGCTTGGCTACGGCCTACTATGGCTACACCTTC. The encoded protein is CASSLATAYYGYTF. The V and J genes are TRBV5-8 and TRBJ1-2; D unresolved. CDR3 length: 14 amino acids. V lost 0 bases to trimming and J lost 3 bases, with 9 bases between them. Germline V lookup: CDR1 SGHTS, CDR2 YDEGEE.

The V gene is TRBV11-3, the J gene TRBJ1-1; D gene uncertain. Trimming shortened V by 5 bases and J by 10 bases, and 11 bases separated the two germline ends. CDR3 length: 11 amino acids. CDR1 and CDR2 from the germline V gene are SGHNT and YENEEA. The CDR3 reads CASSPGQAAFF. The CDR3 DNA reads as TGTGCCAGCAGCCCCGGTCAAGCAGCTTTCTTT.

CDR3 bases: TGTGCCAGCGTCTCTAGTAATTCACCCCTCCACTTT. Protein sequence: CASVSSNSPLHF. This chain connects TRBV28 to TRBJ1-6; D is unresolved. This CDR3 spans 12 amino acids. Germline-derived CDR1 and CDR2 are MDHEN and SYDVKM. With 8 bases removed from V and 6 bases from J, the gap between germline ends came to 8 bases. Looking up the rest from reference TRBV28 and TRBJ1-6 gives the full variable domain: DVKVTQSSRYLVKRTGEKVFLECVQDMDHENMFWYRQDPGLGLRLIYFSYDVKMKEKGDIPEGYSVSREKKERFSLILESASTNQTSMYLCASVSSNSPLHFGNGTRLTVT.

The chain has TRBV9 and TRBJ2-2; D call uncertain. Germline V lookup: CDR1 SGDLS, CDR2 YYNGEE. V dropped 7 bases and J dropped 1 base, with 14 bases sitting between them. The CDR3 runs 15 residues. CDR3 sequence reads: CASSATPGNTGELFF. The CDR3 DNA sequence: TGTGCCAGCTCCGCCACTCCGGGGAACACCGGGGAGCTGTTTTTT.

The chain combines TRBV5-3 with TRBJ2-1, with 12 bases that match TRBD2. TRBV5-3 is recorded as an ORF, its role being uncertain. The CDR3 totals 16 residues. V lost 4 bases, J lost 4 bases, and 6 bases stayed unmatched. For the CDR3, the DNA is TGTGCCAGAAGCAAACCACTAGCGGGAGGTTACAATGAGCAGTTCTTC. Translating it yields CARSKPLAGGYNEQFF.